Listed below are T cell receptor beta chains from one sample, sequenced in a study of blood T cell repertoires in COVID-19. Produced via immunoSEQ multiplex PCR; TCRdb's table is partial and in-frame only. The data show 250,000 to 350,000 clones, with nearly 90% seen just once and 4% to 5.5% held by the top ten. The sequencing sample was made of PBMCs or T cells enriched from blood (not recorded which). The receptors shown here come from a woman aged 18-35 years with acute COVID-19. Both conserved end residues are part of each CDR3.

cdr3_aa	v_call
CASRQNSNQPQHF	TRBV2
CASSQGGGLLAGGYEQFF	TRBV3-1/TRBV3-2
CASSLGLTGYGNTIYF	TRBV5-1
CASSLRTARVGEKLFF	TRBV7-8
CASSLGGAGDYGYTF	TRBV5-1
CASSIRREQGFYGYTF	TRBV19
CASSTRQGINYGYTF	TRBV2
CASSPGGNEQYF	TRBV18
CASSISGGGQGYTF	TRBV19
CASSIRQSGTEQYF	TRBV19
CASSSRDRGENTEAFF	TRBV18
CASSPPIGSVSNQPQHF	TRBV18
CASSFGLNTEAFF	TRBV5-1
CASSSTGGNSPLHF	TRBV5-1
CASSLAPSEYNEQFF	TRBV11-2
CASSLPRSSYEQYF	TRBV28
CASSVWRGTGELFF	TRBV9
CASSPNPRGNTIYF	TRBV27
CASSNPGTGGQKGKGYTF	TRBV7-3
CASSYDTGAEGYTF	TRBV6-2/TRBV6-3
CASSPVVYSNQPQHF	TRBV7-8
CSGTGTGPETQYF	TRBV29-1
CASSPGLAGTYEQYF	TRBV7-9
CATEPGQGFKTEAFF	TRBV28
CASSQETRTRNEKLFF	TRBV4-2
CASSPLTGGGLGNTIYF	TRBV18
CASSQGTANQPQHF	TRBV4-2
CASSVAGGPTGELFF	TRBV2
CASGPGDMGRYGYTF	TRBV12-5
CASSVEAGVGGYTF	TRBV9
CASSQGTSSREQYF	TRBV4-2
CASAGGREKLFF	TRBV28
CASSPAKWTGTYEQYF	TRBV28
CASSTPTGGNYNEQFF	TRBV19
CASSSGMGGNTIYF	TRBV6-5
CAISEGGSSGNTIYF	TRBV10-3
CASSLPWTGVGGYTF	TRBV28
CASSPRDWGETQYF	TRBV7-9
CASSLIPTGAGVDEQYF	TRBV27
CASSLRGRDRANYGYTF	TRBV7-2
CASSLTPSGSTDTQYF	TRBV5-1
CASSGAGTGFSGELFF	TRBV6-1
CASRAKRSGNTIYF	TRBV2
CASSEGKGTGEETQYF	TRBV6-1
CASIGDGRQPQHF	TRBV28
CASSFQGSYGYTF	TRBV28
CASSQMVAGPGEQFF	TRBV19
CATRIAGYTDTQYF	TRBV15
CASERGSSGNTIYF	TRBV12-5
CASSVVDGPGVGPTGELFF	TRBV9
CASSQDQNTGELFF	TRBV4-2
CAWSKIAGVVTGELFF	TRBV30
CASRITGETTEAFF	TRBV19
CASSLRDTVNEQFF	TRBV27
CASSATGATNEKLFF	TRBV28
CASSLRWTGNQPQHF	TRBV7-2
CASRGQGGETQYF	TRBV12-3/TRBV12-4
CASRTPGQGRETQYF	TRBV6-5
CASSLSGDRAQPQHF	TRBV9